This record concerns one T cell receptor (beta chain) sequence. This entry is derived from a study of T-cell memory formation after mild COVID-19. The CDR3 extends over 12 amino acids. Germline CDR1 and CDR2: SGHDT and YYEEEE. The ends were cut back, 7 bases at V and 6 bases at J, with 12 bases in the middle. TCRdb re-called the 5' RACE reads through MiXCR, storing one row per CDR3 protein. The sample gives roughly 340,000 distinct CDR3 sequences, about 16% of which show up once; 20% to 25% is in the top ten. This clonotype originated in a young man who had mild COVID-19 (a few samples of this study predate the infection). Cell type and time point are not known. Source material: PBMCs or a T cell subset sorted from them (not recorded which). The chain uses TRBV5-6 and TRBJ2-3; D is unresolved. The CDR3 coding sequence is TGTGCCAGCCTAACTCATCGGGATACGCAGTATTTT. Translated: CASLTHRDTQYF.